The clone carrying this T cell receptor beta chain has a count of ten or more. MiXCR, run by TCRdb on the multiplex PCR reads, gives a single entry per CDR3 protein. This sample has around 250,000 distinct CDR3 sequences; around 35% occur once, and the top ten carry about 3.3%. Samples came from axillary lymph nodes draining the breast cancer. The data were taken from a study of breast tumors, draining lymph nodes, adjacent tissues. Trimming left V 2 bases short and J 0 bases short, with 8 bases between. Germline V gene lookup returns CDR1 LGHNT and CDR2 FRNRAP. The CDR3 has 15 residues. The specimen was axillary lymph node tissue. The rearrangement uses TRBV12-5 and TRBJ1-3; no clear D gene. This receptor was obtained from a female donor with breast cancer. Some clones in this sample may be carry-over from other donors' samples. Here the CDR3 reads CASGLLGFSGNTIYF. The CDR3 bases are TGTGCTAGTGGTTTGTTAGGCTTCTCTGGAAACACCATATATTTT.